This T cell receptor beta chain emerged from a study of T-cell reconstitution after alpha-beta-depleted transplantation in children. A few counts support this clonotype. Its antigen is not known. Study results and caveats: One year post-transplant, T-cell counts and diversity were largely derived from T cells produced anew. Reportedly, alpha-beta T cells present about two months post-transplant originated from several hundred expanded clones of graft origin. The origin of high day-60 TCRbeta diversity in some patients lay in surviving recipient T cells and thymic progenitors.

For TCRbeta, the library was prepared with unique molecular identifiers. Using its own MiXCR run on the PCR reads, TCRdb lists one record per CDR3 protein. The sample has under 250,000 distinct CDR3 sequences, roughly 18% seen once. V was clipped by 4 bases and J by 1 base, with 7 bases between them. Germline V gene data show CDR1 as SGHTA and CDR2 as FQGNSA. This CDR3 comprises 13 residues. This chain connects TRBV7-2 to TRBJ2-5, with a possible D match to TRBD2 (6 bases). The material was PBMCs, mostly from graft donor cells, obtained 360 days after TCRalphabeta/CD19-depleted stem cell transplant. The receptor comes from a male patient aged 2-9 years who had a stem cell transplant for acute lymphoblastic leukemia, so the T cells may come from the graft donor. CDR3 sequence reads: CASSWDSQETQYF. For the CDR3, the DNA is TGTGCCAGCAGCTGGGACTCCCAAGAGACCCAGTACTTC. The variable domain in full, with the rest retrieved from reference TRBV7-2 and TRBJ2-5, is GAGVSQSPSNKVTEKGKDVELRCDPISGHTALYWYRQSLGQGLEFLIYFQGNSAPDKSGLPSDRFSAERTGGSVSTLTIQRTQQEDSAVYLCASSWDSQETQYFGPGTRLLVL.